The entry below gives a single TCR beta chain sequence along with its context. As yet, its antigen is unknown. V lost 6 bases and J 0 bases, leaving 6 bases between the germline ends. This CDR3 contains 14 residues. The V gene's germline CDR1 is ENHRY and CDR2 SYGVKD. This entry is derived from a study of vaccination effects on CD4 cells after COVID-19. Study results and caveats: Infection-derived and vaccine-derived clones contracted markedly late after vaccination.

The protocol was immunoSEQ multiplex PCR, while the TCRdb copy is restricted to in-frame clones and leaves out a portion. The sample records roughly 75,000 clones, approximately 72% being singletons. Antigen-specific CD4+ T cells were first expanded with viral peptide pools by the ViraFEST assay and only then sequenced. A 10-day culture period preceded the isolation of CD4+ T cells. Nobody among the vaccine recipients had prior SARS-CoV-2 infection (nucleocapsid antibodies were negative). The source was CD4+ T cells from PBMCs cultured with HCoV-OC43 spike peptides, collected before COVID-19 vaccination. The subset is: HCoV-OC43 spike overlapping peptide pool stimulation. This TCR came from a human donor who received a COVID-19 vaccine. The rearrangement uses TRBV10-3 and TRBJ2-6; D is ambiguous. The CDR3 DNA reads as TGTGCCATCAGCCCGTACTCTGGGGCCAACGTCCTGACTTTC. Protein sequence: CAISPYSGANVLTF.